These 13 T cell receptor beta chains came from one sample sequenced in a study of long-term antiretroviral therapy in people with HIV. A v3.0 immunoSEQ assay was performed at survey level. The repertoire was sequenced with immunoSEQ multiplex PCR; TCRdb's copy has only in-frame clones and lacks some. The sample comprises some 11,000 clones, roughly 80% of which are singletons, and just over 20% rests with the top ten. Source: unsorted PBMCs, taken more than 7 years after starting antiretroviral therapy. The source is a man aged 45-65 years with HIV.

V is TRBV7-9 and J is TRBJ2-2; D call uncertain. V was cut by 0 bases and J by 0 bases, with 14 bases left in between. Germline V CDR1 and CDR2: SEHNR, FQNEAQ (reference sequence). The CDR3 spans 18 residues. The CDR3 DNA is TGTGCCAGCAGCTTAGCGCGGTCTCAGGTCGCGAACACCGGGGAGCTGTTTTTT. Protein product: CASSLARSQVANTGELFF.

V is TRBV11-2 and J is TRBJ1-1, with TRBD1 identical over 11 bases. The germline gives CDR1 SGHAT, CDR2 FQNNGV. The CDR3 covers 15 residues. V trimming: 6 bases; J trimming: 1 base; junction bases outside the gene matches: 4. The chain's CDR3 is CASRPGQGGNTEAFF. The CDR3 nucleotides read TGTGCCAGCAGGCCGGGACAGGGGGGGAACACTGAAGCTTTCTTT.

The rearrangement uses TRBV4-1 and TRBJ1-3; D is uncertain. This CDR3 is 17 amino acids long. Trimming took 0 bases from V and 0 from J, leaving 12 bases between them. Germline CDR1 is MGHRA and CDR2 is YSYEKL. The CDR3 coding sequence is TGCGCCAGCAGCCAAGATCTCGGATTTCGCTCTGGAAACACCATATATTTT. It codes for CASSQDLGFRSGNTIYF.

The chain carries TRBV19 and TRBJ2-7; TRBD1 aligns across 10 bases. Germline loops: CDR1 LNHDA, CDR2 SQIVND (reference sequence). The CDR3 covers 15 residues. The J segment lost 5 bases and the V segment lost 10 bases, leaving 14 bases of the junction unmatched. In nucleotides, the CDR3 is TGTGCCACCGGGCCGGGACAGGGGATTGTCAACGAGCAGTACTTC. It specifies CATGPGQGIVNEQYF.

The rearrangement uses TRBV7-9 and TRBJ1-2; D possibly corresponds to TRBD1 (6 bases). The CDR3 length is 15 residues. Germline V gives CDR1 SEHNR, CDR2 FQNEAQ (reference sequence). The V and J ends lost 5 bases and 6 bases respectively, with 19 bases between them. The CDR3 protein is CASSQGTPRRDGYTF. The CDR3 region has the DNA TGTGCCAGCAGCCAGGGGACACCCCGTCGGGATGGCTACACCTTC. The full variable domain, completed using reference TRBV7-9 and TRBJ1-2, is DTGVSQNPRHKITKRGQNVTFRCDPISEHNRLYWYRQTLGQGPEFLTYFQNEAQLEKSRLLSDRFSAERPKGSFSTLEIQRTEQGDSAMYLCASSQGTPRRDGYTFGSGTRLTVV.

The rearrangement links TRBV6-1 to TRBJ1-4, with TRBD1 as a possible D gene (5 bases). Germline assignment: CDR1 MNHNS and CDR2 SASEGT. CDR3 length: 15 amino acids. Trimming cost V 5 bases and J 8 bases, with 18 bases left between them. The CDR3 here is CASSQQGRVSEKLFF. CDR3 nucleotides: TGTGCCAGCAGTCAGCAGGGTCGGGTCTCGGAAAAACTGTTTTTT.

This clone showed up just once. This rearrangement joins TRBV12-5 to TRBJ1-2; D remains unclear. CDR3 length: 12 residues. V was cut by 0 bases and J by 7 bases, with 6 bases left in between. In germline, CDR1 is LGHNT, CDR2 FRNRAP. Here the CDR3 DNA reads TGTGCTAGTGGTTTGGTTTCGACTGGCTACACCTTC. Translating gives CASGLVSTGYTF.

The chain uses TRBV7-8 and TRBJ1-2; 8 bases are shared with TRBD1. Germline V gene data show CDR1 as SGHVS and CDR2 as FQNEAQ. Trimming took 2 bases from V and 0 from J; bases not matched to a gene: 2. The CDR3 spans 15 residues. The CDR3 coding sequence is TGTGCCAGCAGCTTAAGACAGGGGTCTAACTATGGCTACACCTTC. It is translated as CASSLRQGSNYGYTF.

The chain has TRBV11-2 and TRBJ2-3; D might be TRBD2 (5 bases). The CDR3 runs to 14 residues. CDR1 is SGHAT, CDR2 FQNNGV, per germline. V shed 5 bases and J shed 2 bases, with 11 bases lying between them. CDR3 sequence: CASSPGFYTDTQYF. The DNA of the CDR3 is TGTGCCAGCAGCCCGGGGTTTTACACAGATACGCAGTATTTT.

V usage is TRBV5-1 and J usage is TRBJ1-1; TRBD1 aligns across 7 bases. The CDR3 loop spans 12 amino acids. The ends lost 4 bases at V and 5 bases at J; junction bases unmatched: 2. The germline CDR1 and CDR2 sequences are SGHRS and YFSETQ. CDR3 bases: TGCGCCAGCAGCCCAGGGGGTACTGAAGCTTTCTTT. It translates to CASSPGGTEAFF. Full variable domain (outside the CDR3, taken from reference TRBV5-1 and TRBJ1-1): KAGVTQTPRYLIKTRGQQVTLSCSPISGHRSVSWYQQTPGQGLQFLFEYFSETQRNKGNFPGRFSGRQFSNSRSEMNVSTLELGDSALYLCASSPGGTEAFFGQGTRLTVV.

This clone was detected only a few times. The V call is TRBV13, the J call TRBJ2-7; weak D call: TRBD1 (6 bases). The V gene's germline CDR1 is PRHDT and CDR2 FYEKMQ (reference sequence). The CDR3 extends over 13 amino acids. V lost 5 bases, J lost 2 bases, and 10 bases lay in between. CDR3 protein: CASSKGGTYEQYF. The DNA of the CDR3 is TGTGCCAGCAGCAAAGGGGGAACCTACGAGCAGTACTTC.

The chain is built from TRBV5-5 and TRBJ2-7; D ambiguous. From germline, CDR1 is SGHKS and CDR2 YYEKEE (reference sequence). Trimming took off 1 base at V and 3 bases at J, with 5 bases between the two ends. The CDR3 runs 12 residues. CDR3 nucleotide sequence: TGTGCCAGCAGCTTGACCAGCTACGAGCAGTACTTC. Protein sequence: CASSLTSYEQYF.

The CDR3 sequence is CASSLGLTYEQYF. The CDR3 DNA reads as TGTGCCAGCAGCCTGGGACTTACCTACGAGCAGTACTTC. The rearrangement uses TRBV6-6 and TRBJ2-7; the D gene is possibly TRBD2 (6 bases). Trimming took off 6 bases at V and 2 bases at J, with 11 bases between the two ends. Germline-derived CDR1 and CDR2 are MNHNY and SVGAGI (reference sequence). The CDR3 loop spans 13 amino acids.